This T cell receptor beta chain is from a study of cytomegalovirus exposure and HLA in healthy donors. Overall study context: Counted in an early data release were approximately 80 million unique TCRs from HLA-typed donors. Findings and caveats of the study: Previous analysis showed most TCR beta V segments were productive about 87% or about 30% of the time. According to a later analysis, most TCR beta chains associated with CMV appeared HLA-restricted.

In regard to this clone: Its specificity is not known.

The CDR3 consists of 15 residues. Germline lookup yields CDR1 MDHEN and CDR2 SYDVKM. Trimming left V 4 bases short and J 2 bases short, with 12 bases between. With 60 Vbeta and 13 Jbeta primers, the PCR was carried out. Here immunoSEQ multiplex PCR was the method, and the copy in TCRdb shows in-frame clones only, minus some. The sample consists of about 150,000 clones, less than 9.5% of them appearing once. Sequencing used PBMCs. The TCR was taken from a male donor in good health and CMV-seronegative. This chain uses TRBV28 with TRBJ1-5; no firm D call. The DNA for the CDR3 is TGTGCCAGCAGTTCCCAGAGGTATGGCAATCAGCCCCAGCATTTT. It yields the protein CASSSQRYGNQPQHF.